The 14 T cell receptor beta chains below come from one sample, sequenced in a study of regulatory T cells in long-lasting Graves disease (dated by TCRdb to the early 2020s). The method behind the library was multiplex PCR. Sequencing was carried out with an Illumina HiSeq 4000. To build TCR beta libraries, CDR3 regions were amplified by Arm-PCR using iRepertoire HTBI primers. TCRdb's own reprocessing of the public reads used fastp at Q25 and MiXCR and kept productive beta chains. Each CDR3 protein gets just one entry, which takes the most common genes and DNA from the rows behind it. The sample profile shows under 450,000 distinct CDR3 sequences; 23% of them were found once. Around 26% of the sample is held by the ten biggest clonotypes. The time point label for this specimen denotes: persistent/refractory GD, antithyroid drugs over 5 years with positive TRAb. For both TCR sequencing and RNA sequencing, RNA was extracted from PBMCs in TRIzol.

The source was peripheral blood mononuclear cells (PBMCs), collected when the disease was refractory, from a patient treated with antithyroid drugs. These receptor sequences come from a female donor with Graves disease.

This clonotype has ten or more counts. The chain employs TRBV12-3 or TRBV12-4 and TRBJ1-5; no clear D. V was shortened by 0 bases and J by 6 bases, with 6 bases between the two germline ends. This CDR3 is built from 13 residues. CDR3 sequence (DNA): TGTGCCAGCAGTTTAGCAGGGCTTCAGCCCCAGCATTTT. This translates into CASSLAGLQPQHF.

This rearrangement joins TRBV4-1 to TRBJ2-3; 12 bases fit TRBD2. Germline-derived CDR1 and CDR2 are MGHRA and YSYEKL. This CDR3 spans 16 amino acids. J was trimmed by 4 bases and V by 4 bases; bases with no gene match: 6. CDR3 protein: CASSRLTSGSADTQYF. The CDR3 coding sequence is TGCGCCAGCAGCCGATTGACTAGCGGGAGTGCAGATACGCAGTATTTT.

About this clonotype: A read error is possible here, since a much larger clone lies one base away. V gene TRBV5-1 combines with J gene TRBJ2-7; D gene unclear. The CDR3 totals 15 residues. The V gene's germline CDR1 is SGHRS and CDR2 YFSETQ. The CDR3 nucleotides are TGCGCCAGCAGTCTAGACGGGCAGAGCTCCTACGGGCAGTACTTC. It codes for CASSLDGQSSYGQYF.

CDR3 sequence (DNA): TGTGCCTGGATCCTTGAAAAGGAAGCTTTCTTT. Translation: CAWILEKEAFF. The chain uses TRBV30 and TRBJ1-1, with D uncertain. Between the trimmed V and J ends, which lost 4 bases and 8 bases, there was a span of 11 bases. In germline, CDR1 is GTSNPN, CDR2 SVGIG (reference sequence). CDR3 length: 11 residues.

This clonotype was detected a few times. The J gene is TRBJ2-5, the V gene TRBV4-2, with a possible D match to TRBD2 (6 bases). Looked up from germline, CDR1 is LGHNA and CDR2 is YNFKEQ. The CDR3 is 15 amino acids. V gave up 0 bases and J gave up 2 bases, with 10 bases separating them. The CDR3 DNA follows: TGTGCCAGCAGCCAAGAAGACGGGAGACAAGAGACCCAGTACTTC. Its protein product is CASSQEDGRQETQYF.

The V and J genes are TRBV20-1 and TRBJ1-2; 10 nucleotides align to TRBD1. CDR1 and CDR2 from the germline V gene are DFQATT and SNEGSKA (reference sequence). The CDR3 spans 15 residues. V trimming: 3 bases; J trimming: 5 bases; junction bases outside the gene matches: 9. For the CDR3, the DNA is TGCAGTGCTAGCCCCGGGACAGGGGAAGGGTATGGCTACACCTTC. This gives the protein CSASPGTGEGYGYTF.

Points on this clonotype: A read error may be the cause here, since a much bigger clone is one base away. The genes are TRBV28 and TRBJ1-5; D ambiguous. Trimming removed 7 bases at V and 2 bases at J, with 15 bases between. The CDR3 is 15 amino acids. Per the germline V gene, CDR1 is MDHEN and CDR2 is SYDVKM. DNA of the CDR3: TGTGCCAGCACCATCGGCGTGGTGGGCAATCAGCCCCAGCATTTT. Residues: CASTIGVVGNQPQHF.

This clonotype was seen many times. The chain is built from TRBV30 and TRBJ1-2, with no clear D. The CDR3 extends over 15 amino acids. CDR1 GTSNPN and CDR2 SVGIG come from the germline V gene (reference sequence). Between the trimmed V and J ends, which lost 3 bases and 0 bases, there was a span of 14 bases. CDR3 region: CAWRGTARANYGYTF. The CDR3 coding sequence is TGTGCCTGGAGGGGAACAGCCAGAGCTAACTATGGCTACACCTTC.

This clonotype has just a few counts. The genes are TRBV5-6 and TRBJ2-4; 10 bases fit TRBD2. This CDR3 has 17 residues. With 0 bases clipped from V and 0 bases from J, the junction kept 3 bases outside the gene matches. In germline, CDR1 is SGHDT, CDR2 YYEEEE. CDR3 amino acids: CASSLGPSGRAKNIQYF. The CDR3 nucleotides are TGTGCCAGCAGCTTGGGTCCTAGCGGGAGAGCCAAAAACATTCAGTACTTC.

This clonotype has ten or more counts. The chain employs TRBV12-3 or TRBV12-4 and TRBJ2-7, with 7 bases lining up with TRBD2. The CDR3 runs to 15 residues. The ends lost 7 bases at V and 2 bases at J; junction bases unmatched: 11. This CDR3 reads CASTLTGTTTYEQYF. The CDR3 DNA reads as TGTGCCAGCACCCTGACCGGGACTACCACCTACGAGCAGTACTTC.

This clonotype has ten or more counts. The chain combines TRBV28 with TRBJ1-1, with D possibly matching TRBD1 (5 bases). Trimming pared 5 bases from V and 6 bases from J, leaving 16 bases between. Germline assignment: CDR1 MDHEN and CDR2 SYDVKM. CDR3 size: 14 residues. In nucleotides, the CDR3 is TGTGCCAGCAGTCCCCCGCGCCTCAGGGCTGAAGCTTTCTTT. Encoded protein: CASSPPRLRAEAFF.

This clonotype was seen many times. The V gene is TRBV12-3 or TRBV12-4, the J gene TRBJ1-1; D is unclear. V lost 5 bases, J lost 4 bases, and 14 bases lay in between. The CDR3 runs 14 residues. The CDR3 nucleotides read TGTGCCAGCAGTCCAACAAGTTTGGGCACTGAAGCTTTCTTT. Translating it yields CASSPTSLGTEAFF.

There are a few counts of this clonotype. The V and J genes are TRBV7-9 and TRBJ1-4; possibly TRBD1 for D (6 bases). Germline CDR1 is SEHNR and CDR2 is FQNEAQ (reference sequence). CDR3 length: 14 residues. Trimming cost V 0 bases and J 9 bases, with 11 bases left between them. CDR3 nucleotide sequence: TGTGCCAGCAGCTTAGCGGAGGGACATAAAAAACTGTTTTTT. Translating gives CASSLAEGHKKLFF.

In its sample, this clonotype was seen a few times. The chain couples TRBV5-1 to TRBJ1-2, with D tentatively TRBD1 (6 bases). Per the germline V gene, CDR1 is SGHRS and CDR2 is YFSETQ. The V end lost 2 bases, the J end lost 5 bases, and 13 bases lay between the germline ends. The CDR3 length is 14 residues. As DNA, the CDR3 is TGCGCCAGCAGCTTAGGGGGTTTCGAGTATGGCTACACCTTC. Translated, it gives CASSLGGFEYGYTF.